This passage covers 2 T cell receptor beta chains from one sample sequenced in a study of blood T cell repertoires in COVID-19. Sequenced by immunoSEQ multiplex PCR; TCRdb stores in-frame clones only, minus some. This sample carries 70,000 to 85,000 clones, around 90% of them seen once, and the ten largest clones take around 4.9%. The sequenced sample consisted of peripheral blood. The receptor source for this set is a woman aged 55-75 years with active COVID-19.

The CDR3 DNA reads as TGTGCCAGCAGTTACAGCAGGACAGCATCCTACCCGTACACTGAAGCTTTCTTT. As protein: CASSYSRTASYPYTEAFF. This chain uses TRBV6-2 or TRBV6-3 with TRBJ1-1; D perhaps matches TRBD1 (6 bases). The V gene's germline CDR1 is MNHEY and CDR2 SVGEGT. This CDR3 is built from 18 residues. Trimming cost V 2 bases and J 3 bases, with 22 bases left between them.

J is TRBJ2-7 and V is TRBV3-1 (or the pseudogene TRBV3-2); 8 nucleotides match TRBD2. V gave up 1 base and J gave up 5 bases; unmatched junction bases: 7. Germline V lookup: CDR1 LGHDT, CDR2 YNNKEL (reference sequence). The CDR3 loop spans 15 amino acids. The CDR3 spells CASSQGGGRSDEQYF. CDR3 in DNA: TGTGCCAGCAGCCAAGGAGGCGGGAGGTCGGACGAGCAGTACTTC.